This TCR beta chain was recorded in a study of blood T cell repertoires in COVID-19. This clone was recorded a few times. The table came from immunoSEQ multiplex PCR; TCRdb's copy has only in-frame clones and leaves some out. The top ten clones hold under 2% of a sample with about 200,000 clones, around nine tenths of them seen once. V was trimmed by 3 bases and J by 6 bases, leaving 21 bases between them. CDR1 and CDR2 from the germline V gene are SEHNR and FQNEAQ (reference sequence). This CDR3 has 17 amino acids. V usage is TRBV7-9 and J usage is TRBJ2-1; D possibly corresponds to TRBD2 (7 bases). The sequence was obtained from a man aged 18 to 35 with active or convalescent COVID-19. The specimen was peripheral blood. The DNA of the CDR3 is TGTGCCAGCAGCTTTAGCCGGGGGGCCTATGACACCAATGAGCAGTTCTTC. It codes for CASSFSRGAYDTNEQFF.